This T cell receptor (beta chain) was profiled in a study of T cells after yellow fever vaccination. Looking at the study overall: Low-cell-number fractions were prepared with SMART-Seq v4 Ultra Low Input.

The table lists this clonotype with a few counts. Its specificity is unknown. The germline gives CDR1 MNHEY, CDR2 SVGEGT. Deletions cut 2 bases from V and 7 bases from J, with 15 bases between. This CDR3 is built from 15 residues. Synthesis of TCR cDNA relied on 5'RACE template switching, which attached a universal primer site and UMIs. A single record per CDR3 protein comes from TCRdb applying MiXCR to the 5' RACE reads. The table includes 550,000 or so distinct CDR3 sequences, roughly 21% detected once. Study outcomes and limitations: Highly abundant clonotypes carried over from the bulk population could end up in FACS-sorted repertoires as contaminants. Among all clonotypes, a small share was observed in both CD4 and CD8 compartments.

The receptor comes from a man aged 30 to 39 who received the YFV17D yellow fever vaccine. J is TRBJ2-1 and V is TRBV6-2 or TRBV6-3; D call uncertain. Sequences were derived from PBMCs, sampled 15 days after the yellow fever booster vaccination. For the CDR3, the DNA is TGTGCCAGCAGTTACCCTCCCCCTACCACAAATGAGCAGTTCTTC. Translated, it gives CASSYPPPTTNEQFF.